This is a list of T cell receptor beta chains from one sample in a study of T cell responses to AZD1222 COVID-19 vaccine. Clones were sequenced by immunoSEQ multiplex PCR, and TCRdb holds only the in-frame ones, with some missing. The sample consists of around 100,000 clones, around 86% of them appearing once. The specimen comprised peripheral blood, sampled on day 0 of AZD1222 vaccination. Source of these receptors: an adult in good health. Both conserved end residues are part of each CDR3. The D gene is left open where the match is weak. Some rows have no size entry. The others give once, few or many, or a class for an expanded clone.

j_call clone_size v_call d_call cdr3_nt cdr3_aa
TRBJ1-6 . TRBV28 TRBD1 TGTGCCAGCAGTCTAACAACAGGGGCTAGCTATAATTCACCCCTCCACTTT CASSLTTGASYNSPLHF
TRBJ1-1 . TRBV4-2 TRBD1 TGTGCCAGCAGCCAAGTTTGGGATTTTGGAGGGGGCAAAGCTTTCTTT CASSQVWDFGGGKAFF
TRBJ2-7 . TRBV5-4 TRBD2 TGTGCCAGCAGCCCCGAGACTAGCGGGGTCGGCGAGCAGTACTTC CASSPETSGVGEQYF
TRBJ2-2 once TRBV11-2 . TGTGCCAGCAGCTTAGACGGCACCGGGGAGCTGTTTTTT CASSLDGTGELFF
TRBJ1-2 . TRBV7-2 TRBD1 TGTGCCAGCAGCCAGAAGGGACAGGGCGATGGCTACACCTTC CASSQKGQGDGYTF
TRBJ2-3 once TRBV5-1 TRBD1 TGCGCCAGCAGCCCCCGGGACAGGGGCACAGATACGCAGTATTTT CASSPRDRGTDTQYF
TRBJ1-2 . TRBV2 . TGTGCCAGCAGAGACGGGACCCGGAAGGGCTACACCTTC CASRDGTRKGYTF
TRBJ2-7 . TRBV12-3/TRBV12-4 . TGTGCCAGCAGCCTTACAGAGCTTGGGGAGCAGTACTTC CASSLTELGEQYF
TRBJ2-1 . TRBV10-1 TRBD2 TGCGCCAGCAGCTCCGGGACTAGCGGGTACAATGAGCAGTTCTTC CASSSGTSGYNEQFF
TRBJ1-2 few TRBV9 . TGTGCCAGCAGCGTAGAGGGCGACAGCAACTATGGCTACACCTTC CASSVEGDSNYGYTF
TRBJ2-1 . TRBV20-1 TRBD2 TGCAGTGCACTAGCGTACAATGAGCAGTTCTTC CSALAYNEQFF
TRBJ2-5 . TRBV9 TRBD2 TGTGCCAGCGGGGGGGTGAGGCAGTACTTC CASGGVRQYF
TRBJ1-2 . TRBV29-1 . TGCAGCGTTGACAAGTCGGCGACCTATGGCTACACCTTC CSVDKSATYGYTF
TRBJ1-2 few TRBV30 TRBD1 TGTGCCTGGGCCTCCGGGACAGGGGGCGGTGGCTACACCTTC CAWASGTGGGGYTF
TRBJ1-2 once TRBV7-8 . TGTGCCAGCAGCTTAGGGGGCAGGGCCTATGGCTACACCTTC CASSLGGRAYGYTF
TRBJ1-1 . TRBV11-2 TRBD1 TGTGCCAGCAGCCCCAGACCGACAGGGATGAACACTGAAGCTTTCTTT CASSPRPTGMNTEAFF
TRBJ2-3 once TRBV5-1 . TGCGCCAGCAGCCCCCCGGCAGGCACAGATACGCAGTATTTT CASSPPAGTDTQYF
TRBJ1-1 . TRBV6-2/TRBV6-3 TRBD1 TGTGCCAGCAGTTACTACAGGGGGACTAAGAACACTGAAGCTTTCTTT CASSYYRGTKNTEAFF
TRBJ2-7 . TRBV6-2/TRBV6-3 . TGTGCCAGCAGTTATAATAGCGGCTCCTACGAGCAGTACTTC CASSYNSGSYEQYF
TRBJ1-4 once TRBV30 . TGTGCCTGGAGTGTTACAGTTAATGAAAAACTGTTTTTT CAWSVTVNEKLFF
TRBJ2-5 once TRBV2 . TGTGCCAGCAGTGAAGCGGAGGAGACCCAGTACTTC CASSEAEETQYF
TRBJ2-7 . TRBV6-5 TRBD2 TGTGCCAGCAGTTATGGGGGTAGCGGGGTCCAATACGAGCAGTACTTC CASSYGGSGVQYEQYF
TRBJ2-5 . TRBV6-5 . TGTGCCAGCAGTTCTGTTGGAGGGGGACAAGAGACCCAGTACTTC CASSSVGGGQETQYF
TRBJ1-5 . TRBV28 . TGTGCCAGCAGTTTAGGACGCCATCAGCCCCAGCATTTT CASSLGRHQPQHF
TRBJ2-1 once TRBV10-2 . TGCGCCAGCAGTCGGGACTTCAAACTAGGCAATGAGCAGTTCTTC CASSRDFKLGNEQFF
TRBJ1-1 once TRBV7-2 TRBD1 TGTGCCAGCAGCTCCGGGACAGGGGGTGAAGCTTTCTTT CASSSGTGGEAFF
TRBJ1-2 . TRBV27 . TGTGCCAGCAGTTTTGGCAACTATGGCTACACCTTC CASSFGNYGYTF
TRBJ2-7 . TRBV29-1 . TGCAGCGTTGTGGACGGAACCTACGAGCAGTACTTC CSVVDGTYEQYF
TRBJ1-2 many TRBV14 . TGTGCCAGCAGCCAAGTTAACAACCCAGGCTATGGCTACACCTTC CASSQVNNPGYGYTF
TRBJ2-3 . TRBV9 TRBD2 TGTGCCAGCAGCGTATTAAGCGGGGGGGCGTCAGATACGCAGTATTTT CASSVLSGGASDTQYF
TRBJ2-3 once TRBV5-1 . TGCGCCAGCAGCGGGAATCTGGCGGCGGCAGATACGCAGTATTTT CASSGNLAAADTQYF
TRBJ2-7 . TRBV6-2/TRBV6-3 . TGTGCCAGCACCCCGACGGGGCCGTACGAGCAGTACTTC CASTPTGPYEQYF
TRBJ2-5 once TRBV27 TRBD2 TGTGCCAGCAGTTTAAGAGGACTGCGGGGGGGCCAAGAGACCCAGTACTTC CASSLRGLRGGQETQYF
TRBJ2-5 . TRBV11-2 . TGTGCCAGCAGCCCCTGGACAGAGGGGGGAGAGACCCAGTACTTC CASSPWTEGGETQYF
TRBJ1-2 . TRBV13 TRBD1 TGTGCCAGCAGCTTAGGGACAGGGAGCTATGGCTACACCTTC CASSLGTGSYGYTF
TRBJ1-4 . TRBV15 TRBD1 TGTGCCACCAGCCGCCCCGGGACAGTCAATGAAAAACTGTTTTTT CATSRPGTVNEKLFF
TRBJ1-1 . TRBV5-1 . TGCGCCAGCAGCTTCGATTTAGGCGGAAACACTGAAGCTTTCTTT CASSFDLGGNTEAFF
TRBJ1-6 . TRBV2 . TGTGCCAGCACGAGGGGGACGGTCAATTCACCCCTCCACTTT CASTRGTVNSPLHF
TRBJ2-7 . TRBV2 . TGTGCCAGCAGCCCCGAGATGGTCAGGGGTTCCGAGCAGTACTTC CASSPEMVRGSEQYF
TRBJ2-7 . TRBV4-2 . TGTGCCAGCAGCCAAGATGTAGGGTTCGAGCAGTACTTC CASSQDVGFEQYF
TRBJ2-7 . TRBV28 TRBD1 TGTGCCAGCAGTGGACAGGGGGCCTACGAGCAGTACTTC CASSGQGAYEQYF
TRBJ2-7 . TRBV6-4 TRBD2 TGTGCCAGCATGGGGGGGACTGACATCTACGAGCAGTACTTC CASMGGTDIYEQYF
TRBJ2-7 . TRBV7-9 TRBD1 TGTGCCAGCAGCTCCGCCGGGACAGCCGACTACGAGCAGTACTTC CASSSAGTADYEQYF
TRBJ1-5 . TRBV28 . TGTGCCAGCAGCCCTCCCGAGGTTGTGAGCAGTCAGCCCCAGCATTTT CASSPPEVVSSQPQHF
TRBJ2-5 . TRBV19 TRBD1 TGTGCCACCAGACAGGGGTCCCTGGAGACCCAGTACTTC CATRQGSLETQYF
TRBJ1-2 . TRBV11-2 TRBD1 TGTGCCAGCAGCCCGGGACAGGGGGCTGGACCTAACTATGGCTACACCTTC CASSPGQGAGPNYGYTF
TRBJ2-2 . TRBV7-2 . TGTGCCAGCAGCTTAGGGGCCGCGAACACCGGGGAGCTGTTTTTT CASSLGAANTGELFF
TRBJ2-6 . TRBV7-9 . TGTGCCAGCAGCTTATTTTTTGAGCCTGGGGCCAACGTCCTGACTTTC CASSLFFEPGANVLTF